This T cell receptor beta chain is drawn from a study of blood T cell repertoires in COVID-19. On the study more broadly: Material from acute and convalescent COVID-19 was sourced from the United States, Italy and Spain. T cells, B-cell-depleted T cells, or PBMCs supplied cDNA or gDNA.

From germline, CDR1 is SGDLS and CDR2 YYNGEE. The germline V and J ends were trimmed by 0 bases and 4 bases, with 11 bases remaining between them. This CDR3 has 15 residues. Authors' processing steps: Estimation of nucleated cell counts was performed using reference gene primer amplification. This table comes from immunoSEQ multiplex PCR, and its TCRdb copy is limited to in-frame clones, with some not included. V, J and clone size were drawn from that table, and D and trimming were deduced from the DNA. The sample consists of 300,000 to 400,000 clones, 90% of them appearing once. This chain links TRBV9 with TRBJ2-1, with a tentative D call TRBD2 (5 bases). This TCR came from a man aged 55-75 years who had recovered from COVID-19. Sequences were obtained from PBMCs or T cells enriched from blood (not recorded which). The CDR3 spells CASSVGAGGYNEQFF. The CDR3 region has the DNA TGTGCCAGCAGCGTAGGGGCGGGTGGGTACAATGAGCAGTTCTTC.